Sequencing of this TCR beta chain was carried out in a study of PD-1 blockade in classical Hodgkin lymphoma. In the study overall: Every 2 weeks, patients had 3 mg/kg nivolumab intravenously.

The assay was immunoSEQ multiplex PCR, and TCRdb's table has in-frame clones only and misses some. Here the sample spans roughly 60,000 clones, around 90% being singletons. The V end lost 2 bases, the J end lost 5 bases, and 7 bases lay between the germline ends. The CDR3 is 13 amino acids. CDR1 is MDHEN and CDR2 is SYDVKM in the germline V gene. Relapses following autologous stem cell transplantation were seen in all patients, with brentuximab vedotin exposure varying. The chain has TRBV28 and TRBJ2-4; D is perhaps TRBD1 (5 bases). This specimen consisted of peripheral blood mononuclear cells (PBMCs), obtained at baseline. This receptor was obtained from a human donor with classical Hodgkin lymphoma. The DNA of the CDR3 is TGTGCCAGCAGTTTAGGGGCGGAAAACATTCAGTACTTC. Translation gives CASSLGAENIQYF.